The rows below give T cell receptor beta chains drawn from one sample of a study of cytomegalovirus exposure and HLA in healthy donors. Sequencing used immunoSEQ multiplex PCR; TCRdb keeps in-frame clones, though not all of them. The sample holds roughly 88,000 clones, roughly 72% seen once. Specimen: PBMCs. The receptors were sampled from a young man in good health and CMV-seropositive. Each CDR3 is given with its conserved first and last residue. D genes are given only for firm matches. Expanded clones are given a class, and other clones once, few, many or no size at all.

J | V | size | D | CDR3 | DNA
TRBJ2-2 | TRBV10-2 | NA | NA | CASTPTRGTGELFF | TGCGCCAGCACACCAACGAGAGGCACCGGGGAGCTGTTTTTT
TRBJ1-5 | TRBV19 | NA | NA | CASSVRERNQPQHF | TGTGCCAGTAGTGTCCGGGAGAGGAATCAGCCCCAGCATTTT
TRBJ2-7 | TRBV19 | few | NA | CASSSRVDSYEQYF | TGTGCCAGTAGTTCCCGGGTCGATTCCTACGAGCAGTACTTC
TRBJ1-5 | TRBV12-2 | NA | NA | CASRFGSGNQPQHF | NA
TRBJ1-6 | TRBV18 | NA | TRBD1 | CASQQGFGSPLHF | TGTGCCAGCCAACAGGGGTTCGGTTCACCCCTCCACTTT
TRBJ1-1 | TRBV19 | NA | TRBD1 | CASTPPAEGARTEAFF | TGTGCCAGTACTCCCCCCGCGGAGGGGGCGCGGACTGAAGCTTTCTTT
TRBJ1-1 | TRBV9 | once | NA | CASSGSGYDAFF | TGTGCCAGCAGCGGGAGCGGTTACGACGCTTTCTTT
TRBJ1-1 | TRBV5-8 | NA | NA | CASSLWEGQTDTEAFF | TGTGCCAGCAGCTTGTGGGAGGGGCAAACCGACACTGAAGCTTTCTTT
TRBJ1-2 | TRBV5-1 | NA | TRBD1 | CASSETGGGYTF | TGCGCCAGCAGCGAGACAGGGGGAGGCTACACCTTC
TRBJ1-4 | TRBV15 | few | TRBD1 | CATSRGGGADEKLFF | TGTGCCACCAGCAGAGGAGGGGGCGCGGACGAAAAACTGTTTTTT
TRBJ1-3 | TRBV29-1 | NA | NA | CSVDSGSLWGNTIYF | TGCAGCGTTGACTCCGGGTCCCTATGGGGAAACACCATATATTTT
TRBJ2-6 | TRBV27 | NA | NA | CASSSATGGANVLTF | TGTGCCAGCAGTTCGGCGACTGGCGGGGCCAACGTCCTGACTTTC
TRBJ2-7 | TRBV2 | NA | TRBD1 | CASSDRQGFSYEQYF | TGTGCCAGCAGTGATAGACAGGGCTTCTCCTACGAGCAGTACTTC
TRBJ1-3 | TRBV5-8 | NA | NA | CASSLGSGRGQKRGNTIYF | TGTGCCAGCAGCCTTGGGTCCGGGCGGGGCCAGAAGCGTGGAAACACCATATATTTT
TRBJ2-2 | TRBV5-4 | NA | TRBD2 | CASSLEEGGPGELFF | TGTGCCAGCAGCTTGGAGGAGGGAGGGCCCGGGGAGCTGTTTTTT
TRBJ1-1 | TRBV2 | NA | NA | CASRPRVVSTEAFF | TGTGCCAGCAGACCCCGGGTGGTTAGCACTGAAGCTTTCTTT
TRBJ2-6 | TRBV2 | NA | TRBD1 | CASSKTGLAGANVLTF | TGTGCCAGCAGCAAGACAGGGCTAGCTGGGGCCAACGTCCTGACTTTC
TRBJ1-2 | TRBV5-1 | few | NA | CASSLKPQNAPGGYTF | TGCGCCAGCAGCTTAAAACCACAAAACGCACCAGGAGGCTACACCTTC
TRBJ1-4 | TRBV10-3 | NA | TRBD1 | CAISRDSEKLFF | TGTGCCATCAGCAGGGACAGTGAAAAACTGTTTTTT
TRBJ2-1 | TRBV5-4 | NA | NA | CASSLIGQPNNEQFF | TGTGCCAGCAGCCTCATAGGACAGCCAAACAATGAGCAGTTCTTC
TRBJ1-1 | TRBV16 | NA | NA | CASTKTVNTEAFF | TGTGCCAGCACCAAGACAGTGAACACTGAAGCTTTCTTT
TRBJ1-1 | TRBV5-1 | NA | NA | CASGPLFPTLNTEAFF | TGCGCCAGCGGCCCCCTTTTCCCAACCCTGAACACTGAAGCTTTCTTT
TRBJ1-3 | TRBV6-1 | few | NA | CASSGGGTSGNTIYF | TGTGCCAGCAGTGGGGGAGGTACCTCTGGAAACACCATATATTTT
TRBJ1-1 | TRBV28 | few | NA | CASTSGQFYTEAFF | TGTGCCAGCACGTCAGGACAGTTTTACACTGAAGCTTTCTTT
TRBJ2-3 | TRBV4-2 | NA | TRBD2 | CASSRELAGGVVGDTQYF | TGTGCCAGCAGCCGCGAACTAGCGGGGGGAGTGGTGGGTGATACGCAGTATTTT
TRBJ2-3 | TRBV7-9 | few | NA | CASSLVGATDTQYF | TGTGCCAGCAGCTTAGTGGGGGCCACAGATACGCAGTATTTT
TRBJ1-1 | TRBV6-6 | NA | TRBD1 | CASSPDRGRGTEAFF | TGTGCCAGCAGCCCTGACAGGGGGCGAGGCACTGAAGCTTTCTTT
TRBJ2-2 | TRBV11-2 | NA | NA | CASSLGGGTGELFF | TGTGCCAGCAGCTTAGGAGGGGGCACCGGGGAGCTGTTTTTT
TRBJ1-2 | TRBV7-2 | NA | TRBD1 | CASSLARGQGNYGYTF | TGTGCCAGCAGCTTAGCGCGGGGACAGGGCAACTATGGCTACACCTTC
TRBJ1-4 | TRBV15 | NA | NA | CATSRTAGHNEKLFF | TGTGCCACCAGCAGAACTGCAGGCCATAATGAAAAACTGTTTTTT
TRBJ1-2 | TRBV18 | few | TRBD1 | CASSLRTGAHYGYTF | TGTGCCAGCTCACTTAGAACAGGGGCCCACTATGGCTACACCTTC
TRBJ2-1 | TRBV19 | NA | TRBD2 | CASSPMGGTSGRNEQFF | TGTGCCAGTAGTCCAATGGGTGGGACTAGCGGGAGGAATGAGCAGTTCTTC
TRBJ1-5 | TRBV27 | NA | TRBD1 | CASSLTGGRKSNQPQHF | TGTGCCAGCAGTTTAACAGGGGGCCGGAAGAGCAATCAGCCCCAGCATTTT
TRBJ1-4 | TRBV25-1 | NA | TRBD1 | CASSAPTGVNEKLFF | TGTGCCAGCAGTGCCCCGACAGGGGTTAATGAAAAACTGTTTTTT
TRBJ1-5 | TRBV10-3 | NA | NA | CAISESRVQGNQPQHF | TGTGCCATCAGTGAGTCCAGGGTGCAAGGCAATCAGCCCCAGCATTTT
TRBJ2-2 | TRBV6-5 | few | TRBD1 | CASSQTGGNGGELFF | TGTGCCAGCAGTCAGACAGGGGGAAATGGCGGGGAGCTGTTTTTT
TRBJ2-5 | TRBV27 | NA | NA | CASRTGGRETQYF | TGTGCCAGCAGGACAGGCGGCCGAGAGACCCAGTACTTC
TRBJ2-5 | TRBV5-6 | few | NA | CASSPTGKGTQYF | TGTGCCAGCAGCCCCACAGGGAAGGGGACCCAGTACTTC
TRBJ2-3 | TRBV28 | NA | TRBD2 | CASSSRTSGILGTQYF | TGTGCCAGCAGCTCAAGGACTAGCGGGATATTAGGTACGCAGTATTTT
TRBJ2-7 | TRBV7-9 | NA | TRBD1 | CASTETGFNTYEQYF | TGTGCCAGCACCGAGACAGGGTTTAATACCTACGAGCAGTACTTC
TRBJ1-3 | TRBV7-2 | NA | TRBD1 | CASSQDRGNTIYF | TGTGCCAGCAGCCAGGACAGGGGAAACACCATATATTTT
TRBJ1-1 | TRBV19 | NA | NA | CASSIYEAGSEAFF | TGTGCCAGTAGTATATACGAGGCAGGGTCTGAAGCTTTCTTT
TRBJ2-3 | TRBV7-2 | NA | NA | CASSSNRGTDTQYF | TGTGCCAGCAGCTCCAACAGGGGCACAGATACGCAGTATTTT
TRBJ2-2 | TRBV9 | NA | TRBD1 | CASSSYRGDTGELFF | TGTGCCAGCAGTTCTTACAGGGGGGACACCGGGGAGCTGTTTTTT
TRBJ1-1 | TRBV5-4 | few | TRBD1 | CAVTRTGYLESFF | TGTGCCGTAACCAGGACAGGGTATTTGGAATCTTTCTTT
TRBJ2-3 | TRBV4-3 | NA | TRBD2 | CAGSQGSGGSTDTQYF | TGCGCCGGCAGCCAGGGTAGCGGGGGGAGCACAGATACGCAGTATTTT
TRBJ2-1 | TRBV29-1 | NA | NA | CSIQQGPNEQFF | TGCAGCATTCAACAGGGTCCGAATGAGCAGTTCTTC
TRBJ2-5 | TRBV29-1 | NA | NA | CSVELERQAQETQYF | TGCAGCGTTGAACTGGAAAGACAGGCCCAAGAGACCCAGTACTTC
TRBJ1-4 | TRBV7-9 | NA | NA | CASSLDTNRGKLFF | TGTGCCAGCAGCTTAGACACCAACCGAGGAAAACTGTTTTTT
TRBJ1-2 | TRBV19 | NA | NA | CASKSYDGKNYGYTF | TGTGCCAGTAAATCGTATGACGGGAAAAACTATGGCTACACCTTC
TRBJ2-1 | TRBV19 | once | TRBD1 | CASRTGYSVNEQFF | TGTGCCAGTAGGACAGGGTATTCAGTCAATGAGCAGTTCTTC
TRBJ1-2 | TRBV4-1 | NA | TRBD1 | CASNPLSDRSYGYTF | TGCGCCAGCAACCCCCTTTCGGACAGGAGCTATGGCTACACCTTC
TRBJ2-3 | TRBV11-3 | NA | TRBD1 | CASSLAQGGTDTQYF | TGTGCCAGCAGCTTAGCACAGGGGGGCACAGATACGCAGTATTTT
TRBJ1-5 | TRBV7-2 | NA | TRBD1 | CASSTGTGRGRGQPQHF | TGTGCCAGCAGTACCGGGACAGGGAGGGGAAGAGGTCAGCCCCAGCATTTT
TRBJ2-5 | TRBV6-1 | NA | TRBD2 | CASSEALTSVETQYF | TGTGCCAGCAGTGAAGCGCTAACTAGCGTTGAGACCCAGTACTTC
TRBJ2-1 | TRBV27 | NA | TRBD2 | CASSFREGNEQFF | TGTGCCAGCAGTTTCCGGGAGGGGAATGAGCAGTTCTTC